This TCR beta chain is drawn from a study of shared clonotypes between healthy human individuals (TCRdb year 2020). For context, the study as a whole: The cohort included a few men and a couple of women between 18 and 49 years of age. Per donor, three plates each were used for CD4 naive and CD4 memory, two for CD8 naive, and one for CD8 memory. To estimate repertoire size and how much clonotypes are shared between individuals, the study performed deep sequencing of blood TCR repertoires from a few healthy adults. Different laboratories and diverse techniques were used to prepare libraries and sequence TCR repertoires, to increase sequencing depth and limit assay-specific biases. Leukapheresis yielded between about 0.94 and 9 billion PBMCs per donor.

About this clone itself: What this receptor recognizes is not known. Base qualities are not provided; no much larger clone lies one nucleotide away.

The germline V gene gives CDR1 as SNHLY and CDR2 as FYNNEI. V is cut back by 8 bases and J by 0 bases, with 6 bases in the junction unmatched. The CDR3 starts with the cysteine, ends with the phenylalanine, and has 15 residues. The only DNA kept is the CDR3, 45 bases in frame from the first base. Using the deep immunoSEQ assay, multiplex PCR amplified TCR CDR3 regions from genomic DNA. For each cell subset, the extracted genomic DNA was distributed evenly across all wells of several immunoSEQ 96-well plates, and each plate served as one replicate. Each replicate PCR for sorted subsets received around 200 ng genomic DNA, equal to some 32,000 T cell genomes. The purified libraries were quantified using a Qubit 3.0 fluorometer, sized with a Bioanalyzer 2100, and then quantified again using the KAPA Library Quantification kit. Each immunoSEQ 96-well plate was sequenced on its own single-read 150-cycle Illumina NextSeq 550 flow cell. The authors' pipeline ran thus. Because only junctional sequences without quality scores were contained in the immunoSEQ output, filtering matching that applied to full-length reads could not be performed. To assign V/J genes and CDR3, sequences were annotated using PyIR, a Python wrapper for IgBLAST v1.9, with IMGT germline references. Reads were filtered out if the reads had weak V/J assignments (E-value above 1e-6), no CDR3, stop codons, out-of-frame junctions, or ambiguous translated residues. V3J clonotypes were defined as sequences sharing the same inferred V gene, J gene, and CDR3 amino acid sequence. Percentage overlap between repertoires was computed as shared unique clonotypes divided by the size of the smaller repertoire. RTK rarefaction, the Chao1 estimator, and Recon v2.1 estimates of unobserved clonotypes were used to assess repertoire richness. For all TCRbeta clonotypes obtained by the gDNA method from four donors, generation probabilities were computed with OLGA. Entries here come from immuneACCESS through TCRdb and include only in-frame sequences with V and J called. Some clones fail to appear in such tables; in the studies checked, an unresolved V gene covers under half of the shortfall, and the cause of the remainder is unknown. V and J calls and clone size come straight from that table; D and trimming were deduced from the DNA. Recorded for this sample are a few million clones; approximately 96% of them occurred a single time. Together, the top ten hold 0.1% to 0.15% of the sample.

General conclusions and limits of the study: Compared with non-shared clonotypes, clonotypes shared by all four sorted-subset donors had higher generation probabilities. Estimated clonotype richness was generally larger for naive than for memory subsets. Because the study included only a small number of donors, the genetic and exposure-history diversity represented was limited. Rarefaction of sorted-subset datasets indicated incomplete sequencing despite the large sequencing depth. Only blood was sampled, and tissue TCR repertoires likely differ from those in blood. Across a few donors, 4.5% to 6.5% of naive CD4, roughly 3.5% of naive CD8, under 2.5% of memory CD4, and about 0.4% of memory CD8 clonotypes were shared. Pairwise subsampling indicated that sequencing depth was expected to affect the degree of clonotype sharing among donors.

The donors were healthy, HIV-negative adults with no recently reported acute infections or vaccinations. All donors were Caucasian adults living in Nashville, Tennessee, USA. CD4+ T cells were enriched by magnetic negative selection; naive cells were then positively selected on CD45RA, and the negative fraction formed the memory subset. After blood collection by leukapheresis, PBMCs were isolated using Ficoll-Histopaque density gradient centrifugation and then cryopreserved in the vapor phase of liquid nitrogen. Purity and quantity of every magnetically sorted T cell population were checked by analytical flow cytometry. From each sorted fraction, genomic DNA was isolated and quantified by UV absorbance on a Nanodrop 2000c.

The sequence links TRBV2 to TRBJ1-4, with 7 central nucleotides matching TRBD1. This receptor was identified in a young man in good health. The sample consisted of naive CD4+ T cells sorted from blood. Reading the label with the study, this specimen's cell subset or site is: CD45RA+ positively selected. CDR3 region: CASATQGATNEKLFF. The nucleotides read TGTGCCAGCGCGACTCAGGGGGCAACTAATGAAAAACTGTTTTTT.